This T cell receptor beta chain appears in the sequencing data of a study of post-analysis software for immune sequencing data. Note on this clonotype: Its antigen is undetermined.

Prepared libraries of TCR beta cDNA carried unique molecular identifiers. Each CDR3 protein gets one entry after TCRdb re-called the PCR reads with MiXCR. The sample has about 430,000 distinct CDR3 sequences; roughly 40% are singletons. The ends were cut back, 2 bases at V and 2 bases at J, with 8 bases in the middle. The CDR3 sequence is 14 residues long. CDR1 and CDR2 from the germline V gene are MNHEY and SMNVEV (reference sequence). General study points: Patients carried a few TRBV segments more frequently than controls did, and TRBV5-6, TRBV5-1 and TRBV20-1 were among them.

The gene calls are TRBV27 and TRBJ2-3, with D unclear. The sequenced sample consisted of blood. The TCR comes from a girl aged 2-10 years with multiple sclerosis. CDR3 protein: CASSLVLSTDTQYF. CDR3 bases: TGTGCCAGCAGTTTAGTACTGTCCACAGATACGCAGTATTTT.